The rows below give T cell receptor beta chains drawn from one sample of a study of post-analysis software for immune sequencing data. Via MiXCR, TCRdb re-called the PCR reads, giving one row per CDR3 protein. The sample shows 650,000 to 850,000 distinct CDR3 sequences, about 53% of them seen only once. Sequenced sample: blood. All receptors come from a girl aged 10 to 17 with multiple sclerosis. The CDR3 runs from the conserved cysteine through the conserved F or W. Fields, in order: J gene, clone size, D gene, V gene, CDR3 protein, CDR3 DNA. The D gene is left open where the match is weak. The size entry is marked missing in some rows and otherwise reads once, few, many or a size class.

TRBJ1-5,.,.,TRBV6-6,CASSLDGRIYNQPQHF,TGTGCCAGCAGTCTGGACGGGAGGATTTACAATCAGCCCCAGCATTTT
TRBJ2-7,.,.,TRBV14,CASSHRFGLEQYF,TGTGCCAGCAGCCATCGCTTCGGGCTGGAGCAGTACTTC
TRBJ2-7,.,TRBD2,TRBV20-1,CSASGLADFYEQYF,TGCAGTGCTAGTGGACTAGCGGACTTCTACGAGCAGTACTTC
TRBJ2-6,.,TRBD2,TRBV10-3,CATGLAGGPSGANVLTF,TGTGCCACCGGACTAGCGGGAGGCCCCTCTGGGGCCAACGTCCTGACTTTC
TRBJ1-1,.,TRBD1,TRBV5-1,CASSLGDRGENTEAFF,TGCGCCAGCAGCTTGGGAGACAGGGGCGAGAACACTGAAGCTTTCTTT
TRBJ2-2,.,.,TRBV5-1,CASRPGLITNTGELFF,TGCGCCAGCAGACCAGGACTAATAACGAACACCGGGGAGCTGTTTTTT
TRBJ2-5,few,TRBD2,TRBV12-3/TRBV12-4,CASSLGWTSGQETQYF,TGTGCCAGCAGTTTGGGTTGGACTAGCGGCCAAGAGACCCAGTACTTC
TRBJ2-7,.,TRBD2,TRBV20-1,CSARVVAGGMSSYNEQYF,TGCAGTGCAAGGGTGGTAGCGGGGGGAATGAGCTCCTACAATGAGCAGTACTTC
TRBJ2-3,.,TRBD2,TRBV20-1,CSARTTSGINTQYF,TGCAGTGCTAGAACCACTAGCGGGATTAATACGCAGTATTTT
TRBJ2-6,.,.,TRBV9,CASSVRTTSSGANVLTF,TGTGCCAGCAGCGTAAGGACGACCAGCTCTGGGGCCAACGTCCTGACTTTC
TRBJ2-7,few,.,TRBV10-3,CAIRGAPSYEQYF,TGTGCCATCAGGGGAGCGCCATCCTACGAGCAGTACTTC
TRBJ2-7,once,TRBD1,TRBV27,CASSLRGTGPEQYF,TGTGCCAGCAGTTTAAGAGGGACAGGCCCCGAGCAGTACTTC
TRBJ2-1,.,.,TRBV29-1,CSVDTGNYNEQFF,TGCAGCGTTGATACAGGAAACTACAATGAGCAGTTCTTC
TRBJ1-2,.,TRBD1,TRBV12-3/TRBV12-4,CASRPFTGENYGYTF,TGTGCCAGCAGACCCTTTACAGGGGAGAACTATGGCTACACCTTC